These 5 T cell receptor beta chains originate from one sample sequenced in a study of glioma-infiltrating T cells. Using RNA template, CDR3s of TCR alpha and beta were amplified with iRepertoire arm-PCR. TCRdb re-derived calls from the multiplex PCR reads in MiXCR, one entry per CDR3 protein. Of some 130,000 distinct CDR3 sequences detected, 20% to 25% appear once; the ten largest clones hold roughly 29%. Source material: glioma tissue, nonneoplastic brain tissue, or PBMCs (not recorded which). These receptors came from a human donor with low-grade glioma or glioblastoma, undergoing nonglioma brain surgery, or in good health (not recorded which).

This clonotype was detected many times. The V and J genes are TRBV6-6 and TRBJ1-1, with TRBD1 as a possible D gene (6 bases). The CDR3 contains 18 residues. V lost 2 bases and J lost 5, with 24 bases in between. In germline, CDR1 is MNHNY, CDR2 SVGAGI (reference sequence). CDR3 in DNA: TGTGCCAGCAGTTACGGGGAACAGGGACCTGTTAGTGGGACTGAAGCTTTCTTT. It specifies CASSYGEQGPVSGTEAFF.

This clonotype was counted ten times or more. V usage is TRBV14 and J usage is TRBJ1-5, with TRBD1 as a possible D gene (5 bases). V was clipped by 4 bases and J by 7 bases, with 14 bases between them. In germline, CDR1 is SGHDN, CDR2 FVKESK. The CDR3 sequence is 14 residues long. The CDR3 coding sequence is TGTGCCAGCAGCCCGGTGGGGGTTTACCAGCCCCAGCATTTT. Translation: CASSPVGVYQPQHF. The complete variable domain, with remaining parts taken from reference TRBV14 and TRBJ1-5, reads EAGVTQFPSHSVIEKGQTVTLRCDPISGHDNLYWYRRVMGKEIKFLLHFVKESKQDESGMPNNRFLAERTGGTYSTLKVQPAELEDSGVYFCASSPVGVYQPQHFGDGTRLSIL.

The rearrangement joins TRBV28 to TRBJ1-3, with no clear D. Trimming left V 5 bases short and J 4 bases short, with 15 bases between. There are 15 residues in the CDR3. The germline V gene encodes CDR1 MDHEN and CDR2 SYDVKM. Here the CDR3 reads CASSLLEGAGNTIYF. As DNA, the CDR3 is TGTGCCAGCAGTCTACTGGAGGGCGCCGGAAACACCATATATTTT.

This clonotype has at least ten counts. The rearrangement links TRBV6-1 to TRBJ2-3; D might be TRBD2 (6 bases). V was cut by 5 bases and J by 0 bases, with 15 bases left in between. The CDR3 loop spans 16 amino acids. The germline CDR1 and CDR2 sequences are MNHNS and SASEGT. CDR3 residues: CASSLRLGSSTDTQYF. In DNA form, the CDR3 reads TGTGCCAGCAGTCTCCGACTAGGCTCTAGCACAGATACGCAGTATTTT.

This clonotype came up a few times. This sequence joins TRBV20-1 and TRBJ2-2; D remains unclear. This CDR3 spans 12 amino acids. Germline V gene lookup returns CDR1 DFQATT and CDR2 SNEGSKA (reference sequence). The V and J ends lost 6 bases and 5 bases respectively, with 10 bases between them. CDR3 residues: CSAKTPTGELFF. The CDR3 DNA sequence: TGCAGTGCAAAAACTCCGACCGGGGAGCTGTTTTTT.